The 3 T cell receptor beta chains below all came from one sample that was sequenced in a study of T cells in Graves' hyperthyroidism and ophthalmopathy. Amplification of TCR beta CDR3 regions was performed using RNA transcripts as template. The TCR CDR3 was amplified in a first-round RT-PCR using the HTBI primer set. Each CDR3 protein is one row after TCRdb ran MiXCR on the multiplex PCR reads. Here the sample spans over 700,000 distinct CDR3 sequences, about 35% being singletons. Sequenced material: blood. Receptor source: a woman aged 40-49 years with Graves' hyperthyroidism.

About this clonotype: A much larger clone lies one base from this, so it may be a read error. The chain is built from TRBV6-5 and TRBJ1-2; 7 nucleotides agree with TRBD1. The CDR3 has 16 amino acids. V shed 0 bases and J 4 bases; nucleotides not matched to a gene: 8. Per the germline V gene, CDR1 is MNHEY and CDR2 is SVGAGI. The CDR3 DNA sequence: TGTGCCAGCAGTTACTCTCGGACGACAGGGCGCTATGGCTACACCTTC. Protein product: CASSYSRTTGRYGYTF.

The CDR3 bases are TGTGCCAGCAGCTCTTCCAGGGACGGCACCCCCTATGGCTACACCTTC. It codes for CASSSSRDGTPYGYTF. The chain joins TRBV4-2 to TRBJ1-2; tentatively, D is TRBD1 (5 bases). The CDR3 runs to 16 residues. The V end lost 5 bases, the J end lost 4 bases, and 20 bases lay between the germline ends. Germline CDR1 LGHNA, CDR2 YNFKEQ.

This clonotype has a count of ten or more. This chain uses TRBV7-9 with TRBJ1-5, with no clear D. V was cut by 1 base and J by 7 bases, with 17 bases left in between. CDR1 and CDR2 (germline): SEHNR, FQNEAQ (reference sequence). The CDR3 runs to 16 residues. CDR3 region: CASSLDRRGEGQPQHF. CDR3 bases: TGTGCCAGCAGCTTAGACCGACGGGGAGAGGGACAGCCCCAGCATTTT.